A selection of T cell receptor beta chains follows, all from one sample in a study of cytomegalovirus exposure and HLA in healthy donors. The table came from immunoSEQ multiplex PCR; TCRdb's copy has only in-frame clones and leaves some out. The sample lists 90,000 or so clones, 55% to 70% occurring once. The sample consisted of PBMCs. Receptor source: a boy between 10 and 17 years old in good health and CMV-seropositive. CDR3s include the opening cysteine and the closing phenylalanine or tryptophan. Fields, in order: CDR3 protein, CDR3 DNA, D gene, clone size, V gene, J gene. A D gene is named only where the DNA matches it firmly. Part of the rows lack a size; the others show once, few, many or a class for expanded clones.

CDR3aa: CASSLDSGYSYEQYF
CDR3nt: TGCGCCAGCAGCTTGGATTCAGGCTACTCCTACGAGCAGTACTTC
d_gene: NA
abundance: NA
v_gene: TRBV5-1
j_gene: TRBJ2-7

CDR3aa: CASSEAGSGEKLFF
CDR3nt: TGTGCCAGCAGTGAAGCAGGTTCAGGCGAAAAACTGTTTTTT
d_gene: NA
abundance: NA
v_gene: TRBV25-1
j_gene: TRBJ1-4

CDR3aa: CASSLSGARTEAFF
CDR3nt: TGTGCCAGTAGTCTATCTGGGGCACGGACTGAAGCTTTCTTT
d_gene: NA
abundance: once
v_gene: TRBV19
j_gene: TRBJ1-1

CDR3aa: CASVGQGHTGELFF
CDR3nt: TGTGCCAGCGTCGGGCAGGGCCACACCGGGGAGCTGTTTTTT
d_gene: NA
abundance: once
v_gene: TRBV6-1
j_gene: TRBJ2-2

CDR3aa: CASSFKRDQETQYF
CDR3nt: TGTGCCAGCAGCTTCAAGCGGGACCAAGAGACCCAGTACTTC
d_gene: NA
abundance: NA
v_gene: TRBV7-2
j_gene: TRBJ2-5

CDR3aa: CASSTTWTETLRRGYTF
CDR3nt: TGTGCCAGTAGTACCACTTGGACAGAAACCCTCCGTCGCGGCTACACCTTC
d_gene: NA
abundance: NA
v_gene: TRBV19
j_gene: TRBJ1-2

CDR3aa: CSVRTSYEQYF
CDR3nt: TGCAGTGTTAGGACTTCCTACGAGCAGTACTTC
d_gene: NA
abundance: NA
v_gene: TRBV20-1
j_gene: TRBJ2-7

CDR3aa: CASSLAGQGYTEAFF
CDR3nt: TGCGCCAGCAGCTTGGCGGGACAGGGGTACACTGAAGCTTTCTTT
d_gene: TRBD1
abundance: few
v_gene: TRBV5-1
j_gene: TRBJ1-1

CDR3aa: CASNPTGETQYF
CDR3nt: TGTGCCAGCAACCCGACGGGAGAGACCCAGTACTTC
d_gene: NA
abundance: NA
v_gene: TRBV5-6
j_gene: TRBJ2-5

CDR3aa: CASSIRDSGPNGYTF
CDR3nt: TGTGCCAGTAGTATTAGGGACAGTGGCCCAAATGGCTACACCTTC
d_gene: TRBD1
abundance: NA
v_gene: TRBV19
j_gene: TRBJ1-2

CDR3aa: CASSYIAGTSNYGYTF
CDR3nt: TGTGCCAGCAGTTACATTGCGGGGACTTCTAACTATGGCTACACCTTC
d_gene: NA
abundance: NA
v_gene: TRBV6-5
j_gene: TRBJ1-2

CDR3aa: CASSEPGGTEAFF
CDR3nt: TGTGCCAGCAGTGAACCAGGGGGCACTGAAGCTTTCTTT
d_gene: TRBD1
abundance: once
v_gene: TRBV25-1
j_gene: TRBJ1-1

CDR3aa: CSASRGDEAFF
CDR3nt: TGCAGTGCTAGTCGGGGGGACGAAGCTTTCTTT
d_gene: NA
abundance: NA
v_gene: TRBV20-1
j_gene: TRBJ1-1

CDR3aa: CSVEVGAGYGYTF
CDR3nt: TGCAGCGTTGAAGTGGGGGCAGGCTATGGCTACACCTTC
d_gene: NA
abundance: NA
v_gene: TRBV29-1
j_gene: TRBJ1-2

CDR3aa: CASSFYETHRTIFYGYTF
CDR3nt: TGTGCCAGCAGTTTTTACGAGACACACAGGACCATCTTCTATGGCTACACCTTC
d_gene: NA
abundance: few
v_gene: TRBV5-6
j_gene: TRBJ1-2

CDR3aa: CAWSARQISGNTIYF
CDR3nt: TGTGCCTGGAGCGCCCGACAGATCTCTGGAAACACCATATATTTT
d_gene: NA
abundance: NA
v_gene: TRBV30
j_gene: TRBJ1-3

CDR3aa: CASSGDMRSYNEQFF
CDR3nt: TGTGCCAGCAGCGGGGACATGCGGTCCTACAATGAGCAGTTCTTC
d_gene: NA
abundance: few
v_gene: TRBV9
j_gene: TRBJ2-1

CDR3aa: CAWRGYGRNTEAFF
CDR3nt: TGTGCCTGGAGGGGGTATGGGAGAAACACTGAAGCTTTCTTT
d_gene: NA
abundance: NA
v_gene: TRBV30
j_gene: TRBJ1-1

CDR3aa: CASSDFAGNQPQNF
CDR3nt: TGTGCCAGCAGTGACTTTGCAGGGAATCAGCCCCAGAATTTT
d_gene: NA
abundance: NA
v_gene: TRBV2
j_gene: TRBJ1-5

CDR3aa: CASSLEGAHTGELFF
CDR3nt: TGTGCCAGCAGCTTGGAGGGGGCCCACACCGGGGAGCTGTTTTTT
d_gene: NA
abundance: NA
v_gene: TRBV7-9
j_gene: TRBJ2-2

CDR3aa: CASSMYGATSSYNEQFF
CDR3nt: TGTGCCAGTAGTATGTATGGGGCAACCAGCTCCTACAATGAGCAGTTCTTC
d_gene: NA
abundance: NA
v_gene: TRBV19
j_gene: TRBJ2-1

CDR3aa: CASSWMEEGEAFF
CDR3nt: TGTGCCAGCAGTTGGATGGAGGAGGGCGAAGCTTTCTTT
d_gene: NA
abundance: once
v_gene: TRBV7-6
j_gene: TRBJ1-1

CDR3aa: CAWASTGGPINEQFF
CDR3nt: TGTGCCTGGGCGTCGACGGGAGGGCCGATCAATGAGCAGTTCTTC
d_gene: TRBD2
abundance: NA
v_gene: TRBV30
j_gene: TRBJ2-1

CDR3aa: CASSLREGVMNTEAFF
CDR3nt: TGTGCCAGCAGCCTACGTGAGGGGGTCATGAACACTGAAGCTTTCTTT
d_gene: NA
abundance: NA
v_gene: TRBV7-6
j_gene: TRBJ1-1

CDR3aa: CASSYAEDSNQPQHF
CDR3nt: TGTGCCAGCAGTTACGCGGAGGATAGCAATCAGCCCCAGCATTTT
d_gene: NA
abundance: NA
v_gene: TRBV6-5
j_gene: TRBJ1-5

CDR3aa: CASSTGLPAGELFF
CDR3nt: TGTGCCAGCAGCACGGGACTCCCAGCCGGGGAGCTGTTTTTT
d_gene: NA
abundance: NA
v_gene: TRBV7-2
j_gene: TRBJ2-2

CDR3aa: CAWSVGRGSGELFF
CDR3nt: TGTGCCTGGAGTGTAGGCAGGGGATCCGGGGAGCTGTTTTTT
d_gene: NA
abundance: NA
v_gene: TRBV30
j_gene: TRBJ2-2

CDR3aa: CASGLAGGSYEQYF
CDR3nt: TGCGCCAGCGGACTAGCGGGAGGTTCCTACGAGCAGTACTTC
d_gene: TRBD2
abundance: NA
v_gene: TRBV5-1
j_gene: TRBJ2-7

CDR3aa: CASSSRIQDRGKDYEQYF
CDR3nt: TGTGCCAGCAGTTCTCGTATCCAGGACAGGGGGAAAGACTACGAGCAGTACTTC
d_gene: TRBD1
abundance: NA
v_gene: TRBV28
j_gene: TRBJ2-7

CDR3aa: CASSYSTGNPYGYPF
CDR3nt: TGTGCCAGCAGTTACTCGACAGGGAACCCTTATGGCTACCCCTTC
d_gene: TRBD1
abundance: NA
v_gene: TRBV6-5
j_gene: TRBJ1-2

CDR3aa: CASSFTLSRNTIYF
CDR3nt: TGTGCCAGCAGCTTCACCCTATCCCGAAACACCATATATTTT
d_gene: NA
abundance: NA
v_gene: TRBV11-2
j_gene: TRBJ1-3

CDR3aa: CASSLMRGGEQPQHF
CDR3nt: TGTGCCAGCAGCTTGATGAGGGGGGGCGAACAGCCCCAGCATTTT
d_gene: NA
abundance: NA
v_gene: TRBV6-1
j_gene: TRBJ1-5

CDR3aa: CSVGDWMETQYF
CDR3nt: TGCAGCGTGGGGGACTGGATGGAGACCCAGTACTTC
d_gene: NA
abundance: NA
v_gene: TRBV29-1
j_gene: TRBJ2-5

CDR3aa: CASSEAAGVTEAFF
CDR3nt: TGTGCCAGCAGTGAAGCTGCAGGGGTCACTGAAGCTTTCTTT
d_gene: NA
abundance: few
v_gene: TRBV6-1
j_gene: TRBJ1-1

CDR3aa: CASSPRTAYGYTF
CDR3nt: TGTGCCAGCAGTCCTCGGACAGCCTATGGCTACACCTTC
d_gene: NA
abundance: NA
v_gene: TRBV6-5
j_gene: TRBJ1-2

CDR3aa: CASSPYSGNTIYF
CDR3nt: TGCGCCAGCAGCCCCTATTCTGGAAACACCATATATTTT
d_gene: NA
abundance: once
v_gene: TRBV4-3
j_gene: TRBJ1-3

CDR3aa: CASSTYGAGGEKLFF
CDR3nt: TGTGCCAGCAGTACCTATGGTGCGGGCGGTGAAAAACTGTTTTTT
d_gene: NA
abundance: NA
v_gene: TRBV28
j_gene: TRBJ1-4

CDR3aa: CAKQLIQGYGYTF
CDR3nt: TGTGCCAAGCAGCTTATCCAGGGGTATGGCTACACCTTC
d_gene: NA
abundance: few
v_gene: TRBV7-2
j_gene: TRBJ1-2

CDR3aa: CASSPPYRRGNQPQNF
CDR3nt: TGTGCCAGCTCACCACCGTATAGAAGAGGAAATCAGCCCCAGAATTTT
d_gene: NA
abundance: few
v_gene: TRBV18
j_gene: TRBJ1-5

CDR3aa: CASSLLIVGVADRVQETQYF
CDR3nt: TGTGCCAGCAGCCTCTTAATTGTGGGGGTAGCGGACCGAGTCCAAGAGACCCAGTACTTC
d_gene: NA
abundance: once
v_gene: TRBV7-6
j_gene: TRBJ2-5

CDR3aa: CASSLASSGGSTWYF
CDR3nt: TGTGCCAGCAGCTTGGCTTCTAGCGGGGGGTCCACCTGGTACTTC
d_gene: TRBD2
abundance: NA
v_gene: TRBV5-4
j_gene: TRBJ2-5

CDR3aa: CAWSVRTGLTDTQYF
CDR3nt: TGTGCCTGGAGTGTTCGGACAGGCCTCACAGATACGCAGTATTTT
d_gene: TRBD1
abundance: NA
v_gene: TRBV30
j_gene: TRBJ2-3

CDR3aa: CASSRDSGTDTQYF
CDR3nt: TGTGCCAGCAGCCGGGACTCCGGCACAGATACGCAGTATTTT
d_gene: NA
abundance: NA
v_gene: TRBV9
j_gene: TRBJ2-3

CDR3aa: CASSVRSLNTEAFF
CDR3nt: TGTGCCAGCAGTGTAAGGAGCTTGAACACTGAAGCTTTCTTT
d_gene: NA
abundance: few
v_gene: TRBV2
j_gene: TRBJ1-1

CDR3aa: CAWNSGSSWSPLNF
CDR3nt: TGTGCCTGGAATTCGGGGTCATCTTGGTCACCCCTCAACTTT
d_gene: NA
abundance: NA
v_gene: TRBV30
j_gene: TRBJ1-6